Below, 28 T cell receptor beta chains from the same sample are listed, as sequenced in a study of CD8 T cells in ankylosing spondylitis. Study findings and constraints: A TCR beta motif made of fewer than ten highly homologous variants seemed typical of ankylosing spondylitis blood.

TCRdb re-called the 5' RACE reads with MiXCR, one entry per CDR3 protein. The sample carries under 950,000 distinct CDR3 sequences, 15% to 20% recorded once. Antigens for these TCRs are unknown. The sequenced sample consisted of blood, either unsorted or a sorted T cell fraction (not recorded which). These receptor sequences come from a male donor with ankylosing spondylitis.

The rearrangement links TRBV29-1 to TRBJ2-1; 12 positions match TRBD2. Germline trimming cut 6 bases from V and 8 bases from J; bases unmatched to any gene: 11. Looked up from germline, CDR1 is SQVTM and CDR2 is ANQGSEA. CDR3 length equals 15 residues. The CDR3 DNA reads as TGCAGCGTACCCACGCTAGCGGGGGGGAGGGATGAGCAGTTCTTC. Amino acid sequence: CSVPTLAGGRDEQFF.

The chain uses TRBV5-1 and TRBJ2-1, with a weak D call TRBD2 (6 bases). Trimming left V 0 bases short and J 5 bases short, with 12 bases between. The germline gives CDR1 SGHRS, CDR2 YFSETQ. This CDR3 has 15 residues. DNA for the CDR3: TGCGCCAGCAGCTTGGTTGCGCGGGGCAACAATGAGCAGTTCTTC. It yields the protein CASSLVARGNNEQFF. Full variable domain (missing parts from reference TRBV5-1 and TRBJ2-1): KAGVTQTPRYLIKTRGQQVTLSCSPISGHRSVSWYQQTPGQGLQFLFEYFSETQRNKGNFPGRFSGRQFSNSRSEMNVSTLELGDSALYLCASSLVARGNNEQFFGPGTRLTVL.

V is TRBV12-3 or TRBV12-4 and J is TRBJ2-1, with 8 bases identical to TRBD1. V dropped 1 base and J dropped 8; count of bases not matched to a gene: 7. This CDR3 is 15 amino acids long. The CDR3 DNA reads as TGTGCCAGCAGTTTAGGCCCCAGGGGGCTTGATGAGCAGTTCTTC. This sequence encodes CASSLGPRGLDEQFF.

In this sample, this clonotype turned up a few times. This sequence joins TRBV4-1 and TRBJ2-1, with TRBD2 as a possible D gene (6 bases). The V gene's germline CDR1 is MGHRA and CDR2 YSYEKL. V lost 3 bases and J 6 bases, leaving 9 bases between the germline ends. The CDR3 loop spans 13 amino acids. This chain's CDR3 is CASSQGRGNEQFF. The CDR3 region has the DNA TGCGCCAGCAGCCAGGGGCGGGGCAATGAGCAGTTCTTC.

This clonotype turned up a few times. V usage is TRBV2 and J usage is TRBJ2-2; the D is unclear. The CDR3 extends over 15 amino acids. Germline CDR1 reads SNHLY; CDR2 reads FYNNEI. Trimming took off 6 bases at V and 0 bases at J, with 11 bases between the two ends. The CDR3 DNA reads TGTGCCAGCAGGCCGACACGCACGAACACCGGGGAGCTGTTTTTT. Protein: CASRPTRTNTGELFF. Variable domain in full (rest from reference TRBV2 and TRBJ2-2): EPEVTQTPSHQVTQMGQEVILRCVPISNHLYFYWYRQILGQKVEFLVSFYNNEISEKSEIFDDQFSVERPDGSNFTLKIRSTKLEDSAMYFCASRPTRTNTGELFFGEGSRLTVL.

The sample holds a few counts of this clonotype. The chain combines TRBV19 with TRBJ1-5, with TRBD1 as a possible D gene (6 bases). The CDR3 has 15 amino acids. Trimming removed 4 bases from V and 2 bases from J, with 12 bases in between. In germline, CDR1 is LNHDA, CDR2 SQIVND (reference sequence). The CDR3 protein is CASSTGQSGNQPQHF. Here the CDR3 DNA reads TGTGCCAGTAGTACAGGACAGTCGGGCAATCAGCCCCAGCATTTT.

The J gene is TRBJ1-1, the V gene TRBV20-1, with a weak D call TRBD1 (6 bases). CDR1 is DFQATT and CDR2 is SNEGSKA in the germline V gene (reference sequence). V lost 1 base, J lost 4 bases, and 16 bases lay in between. The CDR3 has 15 amino acids. The CDR3 region is CSARVSRGGTTEAFF. The CDR3 region has the DNA TGCAGTGCTAGAGTTTCTCGAGGGGGAACCACTGAAGCTTTCTTT.

This clonotype has a handful of counts. The chain couples TRBV29-1 to TRBJ2-7, with 10 nucleotides matching TRBD2. J was trimmed by 1 base and V by 4 bases; bases with no gene match: 10. This CDR3 has 16 amino acids. The germline V gene has CDR1 SQVTM and CDR2 ANQGSEA. The CDR3 is CSVAPRSGGASYEQYF. CDR3 in DNA: TGCAGCGTTGCCCCGAGGAGCGGGGGGGCTTCCTACGAGCAGTACTTC.

The chain recombines TRBV7-2 with TRBJ2-1; perhaps TRBD2 as D (5 bases). This CDR3 has 14 amino acids. Looked up from germline, CDR1 is SGHTA and CDR2 is FQGNSA. V was trimmed by 5 bases and J by 12 bases, leaving 20 bases between them. This CDR3 reads CASSPPLRESGQFF. CDR3 sequence (DNA): TGTGCCAGCAGCCCGCCCCTGAGGGAGTCTGGGCAGTTCTTC.

This clonotype has a handful of counts. This chain connects TRBV5-1 to TRBJ2-3; a possible D gene is TRBD1 (5 bases). The ends were cut back, 4 bases at V and 4 bases at J, with 13 bases in the middle. Germline CDR1 SGHRS, CDR2 YFSETQ. The CDR3 totals 14 residues. The CDR3 loop is CASSGVSRADTQYF. The CDR3 DNA reads as TGCGCCAGCAGCGGCGTAAGCAGGGCAGATACGCAGTATTTT.

The chain couples TRBV7-2 to TRBJ1-2, with D tentatively TRBD1 (5 bases). V lost 2 bases to trimming and J lost 7 bases, with 14 bases between them. CDR3 length: 14 amino acids. Germline-derived CDR1 and CDR2 are SGHTA and FQGNSA. The CDR3 DNA reads TGTGCCAGCAGCTTAATTACGCAGGGTGGTGGCTACACCTTC. This translates into CASSLITQGGGYTF.

The V and J genes are TRBV20-1 and TRBJ2-5; 8 nucleotides agree with TRBD2. V lost 1 base and J lost 5; bases outside the gene matches: 9. Looked up from germline, CDR1 is DFQATT and CDR2 is SNEGSKA (reference sequence). The CDR3 is 15 residues long. CDR3 residues: CSARVGTSGWETQYF. The CDR3 bases are TGCAGTGCTAGAGTCGGGACTAGTGGATGGGAGACCCAGTACTTC.

In this sample, this clonotype turned up a few times. The chain carries TRBV20-1 and TRBJ1-1; D gene unclear. CDR1 is DFQATT, CDR2 SNEGSKA, per germline (reference sequence). This CDR3 comprises 10 residues. CDR3 bases: TGCAGCCTAGCCGGTCTTCAGGCTTTCTTT. It encodes CSLAGLQAFF.

The rearrangement joins TRBV7-6 to TRBJ2-1, with D perhaps TRBD1 (6 bases). V lost 4 bases and J lost 2, with 12 bases in between. This CDR3 has 15 residues. CDR1 and CDR2 (germline): SGHVS, FNYEAQ. Here the CDR3 reads CASSSYRATYNEQFF. CDR3 coding DNA: TGTGCCAGCAGCTCTTACAGGGCCACCTACAATGAGCAGTTCTTC.

This rearrangement joins TRBV15 to TRBJ2-3; 8 positions agree with TRBD2. The CDR3 is 18 amino acids. In germline, CDR1 is LNHNV, CDR2 YYDKDF (reference sequence). J was trimmed by 4 bases and V by 2 bases; bases with no gene match: 14. CDR3 sequence (DNA): TGTGCCACCAGCAGATCTCAGAGGAGCGGGAGTTTCGCAGATACGCAGTATTTT. Translation: CATSRSQRSGSFADTQYF.

The chain recombines TRBV29-1 with TRBJ2-7; TRBD2 might be the D (6 bases). In germline, CDR1 is SQVTM, CDR2 ANQGSEA. V was trimmed by 7 bases and J by 3 bases, leaving 16 bases between them. This CDR3 has 13 amino acids. The CDR3 region is CSARAGDGYEQYF. CDR3 nucleotide sequence: TGCAGCGCCCGAGCGGGTGACGGCTACGAGCAGTACTTC.

This clonotype was seen just once. The rearrangement uses TRBV20-1 and TRBJ2-7; tentative D call: TRBD1 (7 bases). The CDR3 has 14 amino acids. Trimming removed 1 base from V and 4 bases from J, with 14 bases in between. In germline, CDR1 is DFQATT, CDR2 SNEGSKA (reference sequence). The CDR3 here is CSARVQGGGYEQYF. CDR3 in DNA: TGCAGTGCTAGAGTGCAGGGGGGCGGGTACGAGCAGTACTTC.

The V call is TRBV10-3, the J call TRBJ2-1; 9 nucleotides line up with TRBD1. The germline gives CDR1 ENHRY, CDR2 SYGVKD. The CDR3 length is 17 residues. V shed 10 bases, J shed 2 bases, and the junction held 15 bases outside the gene matches. The CDR3 nucleotides are TGTGCCACCAAACGCGCGGCTACAGGGGGCCCCTACAATGAGCAGTTCTTC. Residues: CATKRAATGGPYNEQFF.

This clonotype was detected ten times or more. This chain connects TRBV24-1 to TRBJ2-1; 12 nucleotides match TRBD1. Germline V CDR1 and CDR2: KGHDR, SFDVKD. There are 17 residues in the CDR3. Trimming took 4 bases from V and 10 from J; bases not matched to a gene: 13. Here the CDR3 DNA reads TGTGCCACCAGTGACAATAGCCCGGGACAGGGGGCTGGGGAGCAGTTCTTC. This sequence encodes CATSDNSPGQGAGEQFF.

For the CDR3, the DNA is TGTGCCAGCAGCTTAGCGGGGCCACCGAATCGGCAGTTCTTC. Protein product: CASSLAGPPNRQFF. The V and J genes are TRBV7-8 and TRBJ2-1; D is possibly TRBD1 (5 bases). CDR1 and CDR2 (germline): SGHVS, FQNEAQ. Trimming pared 0 bases from V and 12 bases from J, leaving 15 bases between. The CDR3 is made up of 14 amino acids.

The chain joins TRBV15 to TRBJ2-3; either TRBD1 or TRBD2 may fit D (5 bases each). There are 16 residues in the CDR3. V was pared by 0 bases and J by 6 bases, with 16 bases between. Germline CDR1 reads LNHNV; CDR2 reads YYDKDF (reference sequence). CDR3 region: CATSRERGAAIDTQYF. CDR3 bases: TGTGCCACCAGCAGAGAACGGGGCGCGGCGATTGATACGCAGTATTTT.

The genes are TRBV29-1 and TRBJ2-7; TRBD2 matches at 9 bases. The CDR3 is made up of 16 amino acids. V dropped 2 bases and J dropped 3; count of bases not matched to a gene: 11. Germline V gene data show CDR1 as SQVTM and CDR2 as ANQGSEA. CDR3 bases: TGCAGCGTTGAACATCAGGATAGCGGGAGCATCTACGAGCAGTACTTC. Translated: CSVEHQDSGSIYEQYF.

This clonotype was seen more than once but under ten times. The chain recombines TRBV29-1 with TRBJ1-1; D remains ambiguous. The V end was cut by 4 bases, the J end by 2 bases, with 11 bases between. Germline V gene lookup returns CDR1 SQVTM and CDR2 ANQGSEA. The CDR3 has 13 residues. Here the CDR3 reads CSVGPGRNTEAFF. In DNA, the CDR3 is TGCAGCGTTGGTCCGGGGAGAAACACTGAAGCTTTCTTT.

The sample holds a few counts of this clonotype. The chain is built from TRBV20-1 and TRBJ2-7, with D unclear. CDR3 size: 14 residues. The germline V gene encodes CDR1 DFQATT and CDR2 SNEGSKA (reference sequence). The V gene lost 1 base and the J gene lost 3 bases, with 13 bases spanning the gap. CDR3 DNA sequence: TGCAGTGCTAGAGTCCAAACAAGCAACTACGAGCAGTACTTC. Translating gives CSARVQTSNYEQYF.

This clonotype showed up just a few times. The chain employs TRBV4-1 and TRBJ2-7; D possibly corresponds to TRBD2 (5 bases). Germline V gene lookup returns CDR1 MGHRA and CDR2 YSYEKL. The CDR3 is made up of 14 amino acids. Deletions cut 2 bases from V and 9 bases from J, with 17 bases between. The chain's CDR3 is CASSQLQADQLQYF. CDR3 coding DNA: TGCGCCAGCAGCCAACTTCAAGCGGATCAATTGCAGTACTTC.

The chain employs TRBV6-2 or TRBV6-3 and TRBJ2-7; possibly TRBD2 for D (6 bases). V was clipped by 5 bases and J by 5 bases, with 22 bases between them. This CDR3 comprises 16 residues. The germline CDR1 and CDR2 sequences are MNHEY and SVGEGT. The CDR3: CASSPRDRGSWDEQYF. The CDR3 region has the DNA TGTGCCAGCAGTCCGCGGGACCGAGGTTCGTGGGACGAGCAGTACTTC.

The rearrangement uses TRBV7-2 and TRBJ1-2; TRBD1 agrees at 11 bases. Looked up from germline, CDR1 is SGHTA and CDR2 is FQGNSA. There are 17 residues in the CDR3. Trimming cost V 2 bases and J 5 bases; bases outside gene matches: 10. The CDR3 DNA reads TGTGCCAGCAGCTTAACAGGGACAGGGGGTAGCCCGTATGGCTACACCTTC. Protein product: CASSLTGTGGSPYGYTF. The full variable domain, with the rest looked up from reference TRBV7-2 and TRBJ1-2, is GAGVSQSPSNKVTEKGKDVELRCDPISGHTALYWYRQSLGQGLEFLIYFQGNSAPDKSGLPSDRFSAERTGGSVSTLTIQRTQQEDSAVYLCASSLTGTGGSPYGYTFGSGTRLTVV.

This rearrangement joins TRBV4-1 to TRBJ2-1; D ambiguous. The germline V gene encodes CDR1 MGHRA and CDR2 YSYEKL. The germline V and J ends were trimmed by 0 bases and 5 bases, with 8 bases remaining between them. This CDR3 comprises 14 residues. As DNA, the CDR3 is TGCGCCAGCAGCCAAGATGGCCTCAACAATGAGCAGTTCTTC. It specifies CASSQDGLNNEQFF.